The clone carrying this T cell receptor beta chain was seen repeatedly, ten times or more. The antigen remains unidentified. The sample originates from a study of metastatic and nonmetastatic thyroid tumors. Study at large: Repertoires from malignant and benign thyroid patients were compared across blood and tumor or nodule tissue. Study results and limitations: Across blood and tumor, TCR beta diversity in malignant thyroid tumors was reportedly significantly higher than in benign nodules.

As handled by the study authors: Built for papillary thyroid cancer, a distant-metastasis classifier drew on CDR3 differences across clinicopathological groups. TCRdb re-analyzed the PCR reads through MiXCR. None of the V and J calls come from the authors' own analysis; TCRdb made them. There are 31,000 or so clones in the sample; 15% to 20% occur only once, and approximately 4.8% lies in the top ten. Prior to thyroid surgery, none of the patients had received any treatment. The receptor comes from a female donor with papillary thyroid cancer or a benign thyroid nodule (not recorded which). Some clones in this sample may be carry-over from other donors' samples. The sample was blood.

As DNA, the CDR3 is TGCAGTGCTAGAGTCCCGTACCAAGATACGCAGTATTTT. Amino acids: CSARVPYQDTQYF. This chain uses TRBV20-1 with TRBJ2-3; D is unclear. The germline CDR1 and CDR2 sequences are DFQATT and SNEGSKA (reference sequence). Trimming pared 1 base from V and 5 bases from J, leaving 10 bases between. The CDR3 has 13 amino acids.